The 32 T cell receptor beta chains below all came from one sample that was sequenced in a study of T cell responses to AZD1222 COVID-19 vaccine. Using immunoSEQ multiplex PCR, the repertoire was profiled, and TCRdb retains in-frame clones only, with some absent. The sample holds 150,000 to 200,000 clones; 90% are singletons and the top ten take around 3%. The starting material was peripheral blood, obtained on day 0 of AZD1222 vaccination. The receptors were sampled from an adult in good health.

This rearrangement joins TRBV7-9 to TRBJ1-1; 11 bases map to TRBD1. V gave up 1 base and J gave up 0 bases; unmatched junction bases: 1. Per the germline V gene, CDR1 is SEHNR and CDR2 is FQNEAQ (reference sequence). The CDR3 has 16 residues. The CDR3 spells CASSLGDRGMNTEAFF. In DNA, the CDR3 is TGTGCCAGCAGCTTAGGGGACAGGGGGATGAACACTGAAGCTTTCTTT.

CDR3 residues: CSASPRTGGSNEQYF. The CDR3 bases are TGCAGTGCTAGTCCTCGGACGGGGGGCTCGAACGAGCAGTACTTC. V gene TRBV20-1 combines with J gene TRBJ2-7; D is possibly TRBD2 (7 bases). CDR3 length: 15 residues. Trimming left V 3 bases short and J 5 bases short, with 20 bases between. CDR1 and CDR2 (germline): DFQATT, SNEGSKA (reference sequence).

V gene TRBV4-1 combines with J gene TRBJ1-1; D gene unclear. V lost 0 bases and J 1 base, leaving 12 bases between the germline ends. Germline CDR1 is MGHRA and CDR2 is YSYEKL. This CDR3 has 16 amino acids. Here the CDR3 reads CASSQDPDSENTEAFF. The CDR3 DNA is TGCGCCAGCAGCCAAGACCCCGACTCGGAGAACACTGAAGCTTTCTTT.

This sequence joins TRBV6-6 and TRBJ2-1, with TRBD1 matching 9 bases. Looked up from germline, CDR1 is MNHNY and CDR2 is SVGAGI (reference sequence). The CDR3 consists of 16 residues. Trimming at V came to 2 bases and at J to 6 bases, leaving 8 bases not matched to a gene. The CDR3 region is CASSYAATGGSNEQFF. CDR3 in DNA: TGTGCCAGCAGTTACGCAGCGACAGGGGGGTCCAATGAGCAGTTCTTC.

This rearrangement joins TRBV19 to TRBJ1-3, with 11 nucleotides matching TRBD1. This CDR3 region has 16 residues. Per the germline V gene, CDR1 is LNHDA and CDR2 is SQIVND (reference sequence). The trim removed 7 bases at V and 4 bases at J, leaving 9 bases unmatched. The CDR3: CASNPSGTGGGNTIYF. The CDR3 nucleotides are TGTGCCAGTAATCCGAGCGGGACAGGGGGAGGAAACACCATATATTTT.

This clone was picked up one time. The chain employs TRBV7-9 and TRBJ1-1, with 9 bases identical to TRBD1. This CDR3 is built from 15 residues. With 5 bases clipped from V and 5 bases from J, the junction kept 9 bases outside the gene matches. CDR1 and CDR2 (germline): SEHNR, FQNEAQ (reference sequence). DNA for the CDR3: TGTGCCAGCAGCCTTACTTTGACAGGGGGAACTGAAGCTTTCTTT. It yields the protein CASSLTLTGGTEAFF.

The chain recombines TRBV6-5 with TRBJ2-7; TRBD1 or TRBD2 may be the D gene (5 bases each). V shed 2 bases and J shed 3 bases, with 11 bases lying between them. Germline-derived CDR1 and CDR2 are MNHEY and SVGAGI. The CDR3 contains 14 residues. This chain's CDR3 is CASSYDGASYEQYF. In DNA, the CDR3 is TGTGCCAGCAGTTACGACGGGGCCAGCTACGAGCAGTACTTC.

The V call is TRBV19, the J call TRBJ2-2; a possible D gene is TRBD1 (6 bases). Germline V gene lookup returns CDR1 LNHDA and CDR2 SQIVND (reference sequence). This CDR3 is 14 amino acids long. The germline V and J ends were trimmed by 7 bases and 5 bases, with 14 bases remaining between them. CDR3 in amino acids: CASKRQDRTGELFF. As DNA, the CDR3 is TGTGCCAGTAAACGACAGGATCGGACCGGGGAGCTGTTTTTT.

The V and J genes are TRBV6-5 and TRBJ2-5; TRBD1 matches 11 bases. The V gene's germline CDR1 is MNHEY and CDR2 SVGAGI. CDR3 size: 14 residues. The trim removed 4 bases at V and 4 bases at J, leaving 2 bases unmatched. The CDR3 is CASSSGTGGETQYF. CDR3 bases: TGTGCCAGCAGTTCCGGGACAGGGGGAGAGACCCAGTACTTC.

The sample holds one count of this clone. The chain combines TRBV7-9 with TRBJ1-1; D not certain. CDR1 SEHNR and CDR2 FQNEAQ come from the germline V gene (reference sequence). V gave up 0 bases and J gave up 4 bases, with 6 bases separating them. The CDR3 totals 13 residues. DNA of the CDR3: TGTGCCAGCAGCTTAGCAACGAGCACTGAAGCTTTCTTT. Translating it yields CASSLATSTEAFF.

The chain has TRBV27 and TRBJ2-1, with TRBD2 matching 9 bases. The CDR3 length is 15 residues. V shed 4 bases, J shed 9 bases, and the junction held 10 bases outside the gene matches. Per germline, CDR1 MNHEY and CDR2 SMNVEV (reference sequence). The CDR3 here is CASSSWAGGRGEQFF. The CDR3 DNA reads TGTGCCAGCAGTTCCTGGGCGGGGGGGCGTGGTGAGCAGTTCTTC.

This clone was recorded once. V usage is TRBV18 and J usage is TRBJ2-1; 8 bases align to TRBD2. CDR1 KGHSH and CDR2 LQKENI come from the germline V gene. The length of the CDR3 is 15 residues. V lost 4 bases and J lost 5; bases outside the gene matches: 7. CDR3 DNA: TGTGCCAGCTCACTTACCGGGACTAGTAACAATGAGCAGTTCTTC. This translates into CASSLTGTSNNEQFF.

This chain uses TRBV2 with TRBJ2-1; D possibly corresponds to TRBD2 (5 bases). This CDR3 contains 13 residues. Trimming removed 4 bases from V and 9 bases from J, with 13 bases in between. The germline V gene has CDR1 SNHLY and CDR2 FYNNEI. CDR3 sequence: CASSVVGSGEQFF. The CDR3 DNA is TGTGCCAGCAGTGTAGTAGGGAGCGGTGAGCAGTTCTTC. The complete variable domain, with remaining parts taken from reference TRBV2 and TRBJ2-1, reads EPEVTQTPSHQVTQMGQEVILRCVPISNHLYFYWYRQILGQKVEFLVSFYNNEISEKSEIFDDQFSVERPDGSNFTLKIRSTKLEDSAMYFCASSVVGSGEQFFGPGTRLTVL.

J is TRBJ2-1 and V is TRBV2; D not resolved. The germline V gene has CDR1 SNHLY and CDR2 FYNNEI. CDR3 length equals 15 residues. V lost 2 bases, J lost 4 bases, and 12 bases lay in between. The CDR3 protein is CASSERSDAYNEQFF. CDR3 bases: TGTGCCAGCAGTGAACGGAGCGACGCTTACAATGAGCAGTTCTTC. Full variable domain (outside the CDR3, taken from reference TRBV2 and TRBJ2-1): EPEVTQTPSHQVTQMGQEVILRCVPISNHLYFYWYRQILGQKVEFLVSFYNNEISEKSEIFDDQFSVERPDGSNFTLKIRSTKLEDSAMYFCASSERSDAYNEQFFGPGTRLTVL.

This sequence joins TRBV29-1 and TRBJ2-3; 8 bases line up with TRBD2. Germline V gene sequence: CDR1 SQVTM, CDR2 ANQGSEA. Germline trimming cut 4 bases from V and 6 bases from J; bases unmatched to any gene: 12. The CDR3 length is 15 residues. The CDR3 sequence is CSVVLPRGATDTQYF. In DNA, the CDR3 is TGCAGCGTTGTTCTACCGCGGGGGGCTACGGATACGCAGTATTTT.

This chain uses TRBV5-4 with TRBJ1-2; 8 bases align to TRBD1. The CDR3 totals 15 residues. V dropped 4 bases and J dropped 4; count of bases not matched to a gene: 9. Germline CDR1 and CDR2: SGHNT and YYREEE (reference sequence). CDR3 region: CASSQPGQVLYGYTF. The CDR3 DNA sequence: TGTGCCAGCAGCCAACCGGGACAGGTTCTCTATGGCTACACCTTC.

This chain links TRBV3-1 (or the pseudogene TRBV3-2) with TRBJ2-1; 7 bases are shared with TRBD2. The CDR3 extends over 16 amino acids. CDR1 and CDR2 from the germline V gene are LGHDT and YNNKEL (reference sequence). The ends lost 4 bases at V and 5 bases at J; junction bases unmatched: 11. The CDR3 DNA follows: TGTGCCAGCAGCCGTCCTTCGGGGACTATCAACAATGAGCAGTTCTTC. It yields the protein CASSRPSGTINNEQFF.

The CDR3 loop reads CSVEAGTGMGNEQFF. The CDR3 region has the DNA TGCAGCGTTGAGGCTGGGACAGGGATGGGCAATGAGCAGTTCTTC. J is TRBJ2-1 and V is TRBV29-1; 9 bases are a match to TRBD1. J was trimmed by 6 bases and V by 3 bases; bases with no gene match: 9. Germline loops: CDR1 SQVTM, CDR2 ANQGSEA. This CDR3 contains 15 residues.

The chain carries TRBV14 and TRBJ2-6; possibly TRBD1 or TRBD2 for D (5 bases each). The CDR3 extends over 13 amino acids. From germline, CDR1 is SGHDN and CDR2 FVKESK. Trimming stripped 5 bases from V and 13 bases from J, with 15 bases between. This chain's CDR3 is CASSSGRVDVLTF. DNA of the CDR3: TGTGCCAGCAGCTCGGGACGGGTTGATGTCCTGACTTTC.

This clone was recorded once. This rearrangement joins TRBV5-1 to TRBJ2-1; D is possibly TRBD1 (6 bases). The germline V and J ends were trimmed by 3 bases and 5 bases, with 18 bases remaining between them. Germline CDR1 SGHRS, CDR2 YFSETQ. The CDR3 sequence is 16 residues long. CDR3 amino acids: CASSSRDTSGDNEQFF. CDR3 nucleotide sequence: TGCGCCAGCAGCTCACGGGACACCTCGGGCGACAATGAGCAGTTCTTC.

This chain joins TRBV6-5 and TRBJ1-2; tentative D call: TRBD1 (5 bases). The CDR3 loop spans 16 amino acids. In germline, CDR1 is MNHEY, CDR2 SVGAGI. V lost 0 bases and J lost 2, with 13 bases in between. In DNA, the CDR3 is TGTGCCAGCAGTTACTCCGGGTGGGGGGACAACTATGGCTACACCTTC. Its protein product is CASSYSGWGDNYGYTF.

This clone was counted between two and nine times. The V gene is TRBV10-3, the J gene TRBJ1-6, with D tentatively TRBD1 (6 bases). Per germline, CDR1 ENHRY and CDR2 SYGVKD. Trimming took 7 bases from V and 7 from J, leaving 11 bases between them. There are 13 residues in the CDR3. The CDR3 sequence: CAINREGNSPLHF. The CDR3 DNA sequence: TGTGCCATCAACAGGGAAGGCAATTCACCCCTCCACTTT.

The CDR3 reads CASSPSLNEQFF. CDR3 DNA sequence: TGTGCCAGCAGCCCCTCCCTCAATGAGCAGTTCTTC. The rearrangement uses TRBV13 and TRBJ2-1; D uncertain. With 5 bases removed from V and 6 bases from J, the gap between germline ends came to 8 bases. The CDR3 extends over 12 amino acids. Per germline, CDR1 PRHDT and CDR2 FYEKMQ (reference sequence).

The CDR3 region is CASSDSTNRANVLTF. CDR3 nucleotide sequence: TGTGCCAGCAGTGACTCCACTAACCGGGCCAACGTCCTGACTTTC. This chain connects TRBV6-4 to TRBJ2-6; D remains ambiguous. Germline values: CDR1 MRHNA, CDR2 SNTAGT. Trimming pared 0 bases from V and 5 bases from J, leaving 8 bases between. The CDR3 spans 15 residues.

The chain links TRBV4-1 to TRBJ1-6, with 9 bases matching TRBD1. The CDR3 loop spans 15 amino acids. Losses at the gene ends were 3 bases for V and 7 bases for J; bases not matched to a gene: 4. Germline assignment: CDR1 MGHRA and CDR2 YSYEKL. The CDR3 is CASSQGQGLNSPLHF. As DNA, the CDR3 is TGCGCCAGCAGCCAGGGACAGGGATTGAATTCACCCCTCCACTTT.

The J gene is TRBJ2-5, the V gene TRBV3-1 (or the pseudogene TRBV3-2); weak D call: TRBD1 (5 bases). V gave up 1 base and J gave up 4 bases, with 10 bases separating them. Germline values: CDR1 LGHDT, CDR2 YNNKEL (reference sequence). CDR3 length equals 14 residues. The CDR3 bases are TGTGCCAGCAGCCAAGGGGGCGCAGGAGAGACCCAGTACTTC. Protein sequence: CASSQGGAGETQYF.

The gene calls are TRBV7-8 and TRBJ1-5; D possibly corresponds to TRBD1 (5 bases). The CDR3 is 15 residues long. CDR1 is SGHVS and CDR2 is FQNEAQ in the germline V gene. Trimming removed 5 bases from V and 5 bases from J, with 16 bases in between. The DNA of the CDR3 is TGTGCCAGCAGCCCAAATCCGAGGGGATATCAGCCCCAGCATTTT. The encoded protein is CASSPNPRGYQPQHF.

This clone was counted once. The chain joins TRBV11-3 to TRBJ2-1; D gene uncertain. This CDR3 comprises 15 residues. The germline V gene has CDR1 SGHNT and CDR2 YENEEA. Trimming took 0 bases from V and 0 from J, leaving 6 bases between them. This CDR3 is CASSLDSSSYNEQFF. The CDR3 region has the DNA TGTGCCAGCAGCTTAGACTCTAGCTCCTACAATGAGCAGTTCTTC.

This chain uses TRBV4-3 with TRBJ1-1; D gene unclear. Germline V gene sequence: CDR1 LGHNA, CDR2 YSLEER. CDR3 length: 13 amino acids. Between the trimmed V and J ends, which lost 1 base and 4 bases, there was a span of 7 bases. Written as DNA, the CDR3 is TGCGCCAGCAGCCAAGCATTCGGCACTGAAGCTTTCTTT. Amino acid sequence: CASSQAFGTEAFF.

The chain is built from TRBV4-3 and TRBJ1-3, with D possibly matching TRBD1 (5 bases). The CDR3 length is 15 residues. V was cut by 3 bases and J by 2 bases, with 11 bases left in between. Germline CDR1 is LGHNA and CDR2 is YSLEER. CDR3 in amino acids: CASSQAQGPGNTIYF. The CDR3 DNA sequence: TGCGCCAGCAGCCAGGCCCAGGGCCCTGGAAACACCATATATTTT.

The gene calls are TRBV5-5 and TRBJ2-3, with unresolved D. V gave up 3 bases and J gave up 1 base, with 9 bases separating them. Germline assignment: CDR1 SGHKS and CDR2 YYEKEE (reference sequence). The CDR3 spans 14 residues. CDR3 DNA: TGTGCCAGCAGCTCGGGCCAAGGCACAGATACGCAGTATTTT. It is translated as CASSSGQGTDTQYF.

This CDR3 reads CAWSNSEKLFF. As DNA, the CDR3 is TGTGCCTGGAGTAACAGTGAAAAACTGTTTTTT. The gene calls are TRBV30 and TRBJ1-4; D is uncertain. Germline CDR1 GTSNPN, CDR2 SVGIG (reference sequence). The V end lost 2 bases, the J end lost 7 bases, and 5 bases lay between the germline ends. The CDR3 consists of 11 residues.